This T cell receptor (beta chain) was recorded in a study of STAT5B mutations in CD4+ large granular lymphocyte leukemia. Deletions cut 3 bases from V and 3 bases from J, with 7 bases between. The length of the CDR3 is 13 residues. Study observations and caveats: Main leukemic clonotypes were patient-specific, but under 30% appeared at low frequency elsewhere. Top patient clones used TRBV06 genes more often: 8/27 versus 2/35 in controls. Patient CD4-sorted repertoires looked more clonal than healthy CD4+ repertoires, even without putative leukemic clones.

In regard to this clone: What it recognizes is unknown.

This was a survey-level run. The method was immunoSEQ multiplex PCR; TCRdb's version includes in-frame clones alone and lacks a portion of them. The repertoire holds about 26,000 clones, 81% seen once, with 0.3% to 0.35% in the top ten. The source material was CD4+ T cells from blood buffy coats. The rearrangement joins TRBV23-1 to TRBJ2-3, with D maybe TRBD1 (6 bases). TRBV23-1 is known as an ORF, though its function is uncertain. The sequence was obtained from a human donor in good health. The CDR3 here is CASSQGATDTQYF. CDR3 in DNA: TGCGCCAGCAGTCAGGGGGCGACAGATACGCAGTATTTT.